The present TCR beta chain was sequenced within a study of cytomegalovirus exposure and HLA in healthy donors. J gave up 0 bases and V 4 bases, and 10 bases lay outside the gene matches. CDR3 length: 17 amino acids. Looked up from germline, CDR1 is MNHEY and CDR2 is SMNVEV (reference sequence). As concerns this clone: Its antigen is not identified.

Study outcomes and limitations: Several of the most significant clusters appeared, in a later analysis, to be linked to common viral pathogens. Published work reported that the classifier diagnosed cytomegalovirus status with high specificity and sensitivity. The majority of CMV-associated TCR beta chains were reported as apparently HLA-restricted in a later analysis.

Amplification used 60 Vbeta primers and 13 Jbeta primers. Libraries were prepared by immunoSEQ multiplex PCR; TCRdb keeps only in-frame clonotypes and omits some of them. The sample includes around 150,000 clones, about three quarters of them seen just once. Sequencing was performed on PBMCs. The receptor's source is a man aged 40-50 years in good health and CMV-seronegative. The rearrangement uses TRBV27 and TRBJ2-7; 9 nucleotides line up with TRBD1. The CDR3 coding sequence is TGTGCCAGCAGTTCGGACAGGGGAGGGTTGAGCTCCTACGAGCAGTACTTC. Amino acids: CASSSDRGGLSSYEQYF.